This T cell receptor beta chain is from a study of T-cell memory formation after mild COVID-19. Findings and limits, study-wide: Mainly in CM and EM were contracting CD4+ clones; CD8+ were in EMRA. Memory sampled before infection contained some responding clones, suggesting cross-reactive memory joined.

TCRdb reanalysed the 5' RACE reads using MiXCR and keeps one entry per CDR3 protein. This table holds 200,000 or so distinct CDR3 sequences, about 17% found once. The CDR3 runs to 14 residues. The germline CDR1 and CDR2 sequences are LGHNA and YSLEER. V dropped 1 base and J dropped 8 bases, with 14 bases sitting between them. In its sample, this clonotype was seen a few times. Its antigen remains unknown. The sample taken for sequencing was PBMCs or a T cell subset sorted from them (not recorded which). The rearrangement uses TRBV4-3 and TRBJ1-2; D perhaps matches TRBD1 (5 bases). This sequence originates from an adult woman who had mild COVID-19 (a few samples of this study predate the infection). Cell type and time point are not known. The CDR3 loop is CASSQAAGLEGYTF. The CDR3 bases are TGCGCCAGCAGCCAAGCGGCGGGGCTCGAGGGCTACACCTTC.